These T cell receptor beta chains were read from a single sample in a study of long-term antiretroviral therapy in people with HIV. Using immunoSEQ multiplex PCR, the repertoire was profiled, and TCRdb retains in-frame clones only, with some absent. The sample includes 15,000 to 20,000 clones, about 95% of them seen just once. Specimen: unsorted PBMCs, collected less than 12 years after starting antiretroviral therapy. The origin of the receptors is a man aged 30-40 years with HIV. The CDR3 runs from the conserved cysteine through the conserved F or W. The order of the fields is V gene, D gene, clone size, J gene, CDR3 protein, CDR3 DNA. A D gene is named only where the DNA matches it firmly. The size entry is marked missing in some rows and otherwise reads once, few, many or a size class.

TRBV2,.,.,TRBJ1-4,CARQVDIHTGSNEKLFF,TGTGCCAGACAGGTTGACATACACACGGGCAGTAATGAAAAACTGTTTTTT
TRBV6-1,.,once,TRBJ2-5,CAGGSAAQYF,TGTGCCGGTGGGAGCGCGGCCCAGTACTTC
TRBV6-5,TRBD1,.,TRBJ2-3,CASRGTGAPDTQYF,TGTGCCAGCAGAGGGACAGGGGCCCCAGATACGCAGTATTTT
TRBV18,.,.,TRBJ1-1,CASGQLLTEAFF,TGTGCCAGCGGACAACTCTTGACTGAAGCTTTCTTT
TRBV6-6,TRBD1,.,TRBJ2-3,CASSYEDRVKDTQYF,TGTGCCAGCAGTTACGAAGACAGGGTGAAAGATACGCAGTATTTT
TRBV28,.,once,TRBJ1-5,CASGTGNQPQHF,TGTGCCAGCGGAACAGGCAATCAGCCCCAGCATTTT
TRBV5-1,.,.,TRBJ2-6,CASSLQEASGANVLTF,TGCGCCAGCAGCTTACAGGAGGCATCTGGGGCCAACGTCCTGACTTTC
TRBV6-1,.,few,TRBJ1-6,CANLKDTYTPLHF,TGTGCCAACCTCAAGGATACGTATACACCCCTCCACTTT
TRBV2,.,.,TRBJ2-7,CASSVGFLGTYEQYF,TGTGCCAGCAGTGTTGGGTTTTTGGGAACCTACGAGCAGTACTTC
TRBV27,.,.,TRBJ2-5,CASSLFGMETQYF,TGTGCCAGCAGTTTATTTGGTATGGAGACCCAGTACTTC
TRBV10-1,.,.,TRBJ2-3,CASSGEGADTQYF,TGCGCCAGCAGTGGAGAGGGCGCAGATACGCAGTATTTT
TRBV10-1,.,.,TRBJ2-7,CASSEGAIAKQYF,TGCGCCAGCAGTGAAGGGGCTATCGCCAAACAGTACTTC
TRBV7-3,TRBD1,.,TRBJ1-5,CASSFGRPPGGHF,TGTGCCAGCAGCTTTGGGCGACCCCCAGGGGGGCATTTT
TRBV5-1,.,.,TRBJ1-2,CASRAEGVNGYTF,TGCGCCAGCCGGGCCGAGGGGGTGAATGGCTACACCTTC
TRBV28,TRBD2,.,TRBJ2-7,CASSLSLAGDYEQYF,TGTGCCAGCAGTTTATCGCTAGCGGGGGACTACGAGCAGTACTTC
TRBV5-1,.,.,TRBJ2-2,CASSPSGFENTGELFF,TGCGCCAGCAGCCCCTCTGGGTTTGAGAACACCGGGGAGCTGTTTTTT
TRBV2,.,.,TRBJ1-1,CASSEARNTEAFF,TGTGCCAGCAGTGAAGCGCGGAACACTGAAGCTTTCTTT
TRBV18,.,.,TRBJ2-2,CASSPYRDDTGELFF,TGTGCCAGCTCACCGTACAGGGATGACACCGGGGAGCTGTTTTTT
TRBV9,.,.,TRBJ2-3,CASALRAGPITDTQYF,TGTGCCAGCGCCCTTCGGGCAGGCCCTATCACAGATACGCAGTATTTT
TRBV27,.,once,TRBJ2-1,CASSQFGPAYNEQFF,TGTGCCAGCAGTCAGTTCGGACCCGCCTACAATGAGCAGTTCTTC
TRBV6-1,TRBD1,.,TRBJ1-2,CASSERLGTGDGYTF,TGTGCCAGCAGTGAAAGGTTGGGGACAGGGGATGGCTACACCTTC
TRBV6-6,.,.,TRBJ1-4,CASSRGRSNEKLFF,TGTGCCAGCAGCAGAGGACGCTCTAATGAAAAACTGTTTTTT
TRBV27,.,.,TRBJ1-1,CASSRQGDTEAFF,TGTGCCAGCAGTAGGCAGGGTGACACTGAAGCTTTCTTT
TRBV5-6,.,.,TRBJ2-7,CASSTWGSSYEQYF,TGTGCCAGCAGCACGTGGGGCAGCTCCTACGAGCAGTACTTC